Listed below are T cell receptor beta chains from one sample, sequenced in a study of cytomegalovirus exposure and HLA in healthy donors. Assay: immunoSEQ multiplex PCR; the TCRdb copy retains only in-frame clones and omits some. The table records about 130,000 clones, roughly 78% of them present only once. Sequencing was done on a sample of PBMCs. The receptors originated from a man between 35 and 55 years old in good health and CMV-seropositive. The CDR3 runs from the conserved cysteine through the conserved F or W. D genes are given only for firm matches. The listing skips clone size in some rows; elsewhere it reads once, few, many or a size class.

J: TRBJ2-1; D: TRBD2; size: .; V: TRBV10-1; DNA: TGCGCCAGCAGTGGACGACTAGCGGGAGTCAGTGAGCAGTTCTTC; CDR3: CASSGRLAGVSEQFF
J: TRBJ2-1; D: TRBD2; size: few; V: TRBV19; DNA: TGTGCCAGTAGTATAGGTGGGACTAGCATGTACAATGAGCAGTTCTTC; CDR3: CASSIGGTSMYNEQFF
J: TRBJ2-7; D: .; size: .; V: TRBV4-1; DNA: TGCGCCAGCAGCCAAGGGCGGGACGAGGCTTGGGAGCAGTACTTC; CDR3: CASSQGRDEAWEQYF
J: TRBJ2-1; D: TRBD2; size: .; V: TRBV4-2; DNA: TGTGCCAGCAGCCAAGGTGGGACTAGCGGGAGAGATGAGCAGTTCTTC; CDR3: CASSQGGTSGRDEQFF
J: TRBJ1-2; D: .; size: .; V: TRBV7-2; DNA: TGTGCCAGCAGCCAGCTAGCCTCTAACTATGGCTACACCTTC; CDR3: CASSQLASNYGYTF
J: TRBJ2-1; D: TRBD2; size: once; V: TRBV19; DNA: TGTGCCAGTAGTATAGATGGGACTAGCGGATCCTACAATGAGCAGTTCTTC; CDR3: CASSIDGTSGSYNEQFF
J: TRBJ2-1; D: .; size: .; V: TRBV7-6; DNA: TGTGCCAGCAGCGATCGAGGGGGATATGGAGAGCAGTTCTTC; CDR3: CASSDRGGYGEQFF
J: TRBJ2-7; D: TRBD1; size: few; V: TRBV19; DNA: TGTGCCAGTAAGATCGGGACAGGGAGCTCCTACGAGCAGTACTTC; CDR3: CASKIGTGSSYEQYF
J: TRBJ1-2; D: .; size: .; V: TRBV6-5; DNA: TGTGCCAGCAGAGCCGACAGCTATGGCTACACCTTC; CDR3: CASRADSYGYTF
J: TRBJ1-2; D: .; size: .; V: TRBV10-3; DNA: TGTGCCATCATTCAGGGCGGTAACTATGGCTACACCTTC; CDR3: CAIIQGGNYGYTF
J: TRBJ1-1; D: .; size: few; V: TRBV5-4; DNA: TGTGCCAGCAGCCCCGGTATGAACACTGAAGCTTTCTTT; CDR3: CASSPGMNTEAFF
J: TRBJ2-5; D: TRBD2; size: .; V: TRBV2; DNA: TGTGCCAGATCCCGACTAGCGGAGACTCGAGACCAAGAGACCCAGTACTTC; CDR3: CARSRLAETRDQETQYF
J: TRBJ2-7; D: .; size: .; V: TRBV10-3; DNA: TGTGCCATCAGTGAGACCGCCGAGGGCAAGTACGAGCAGTACTTC; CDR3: CAISETAEGKYEQYF
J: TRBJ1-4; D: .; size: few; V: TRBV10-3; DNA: TGTGCCATCAGTGAGAGGGAGGACGTAAAACTGTTTTTT; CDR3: CAISEREDVKLFF
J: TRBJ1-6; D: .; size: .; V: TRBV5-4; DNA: TGTGCCAGCAGCTTAGGAGAGGGAAATTCACCCCTCCACTTT; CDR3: CASSLGEGNSPLHF
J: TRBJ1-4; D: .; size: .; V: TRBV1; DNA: TGCACCAGCAGCCAAATTCCGGGACAGGGGGTGGGTGAAAAACTGTTTTTT; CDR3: CTSSQIPGQGVGEKLFF
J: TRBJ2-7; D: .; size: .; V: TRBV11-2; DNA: TGTGCCAGCAGCGCTTACGGGGGAAGGAACTCCTACGAGCAGTACTTC; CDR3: CASSAYGGRNSYEQYF
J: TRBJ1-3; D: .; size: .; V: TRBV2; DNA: TGTGCCAGCCAATATGGGCCTGGAAACACCATATATTTT; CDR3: CASQYGPGNTIYF
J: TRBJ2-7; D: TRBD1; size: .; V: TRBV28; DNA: TGTGCCAGCAATACGAACAGGGGTTTCTTGTACGAGCAGTACTTC; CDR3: CASNTNRGFLYEQYF
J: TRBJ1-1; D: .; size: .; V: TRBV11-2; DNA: TGTGCCAGCAGCTTAAGGGAAAGAGGGTCTGAAGCTTTCTTT; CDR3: CASSLRERGSEAFF
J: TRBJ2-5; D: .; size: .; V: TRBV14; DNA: TGTGCCAGCAGCCAAGTACCGTACGGGAGTGGGACCCAGTACTTC; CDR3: CASSQVPYGSGTQYF
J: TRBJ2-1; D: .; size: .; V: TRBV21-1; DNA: TGTGCCAGCAGCACCCTGGGGGGAGGGTACAATGAGCAGTTCTTC; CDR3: CASSTLGGGYNEQFF
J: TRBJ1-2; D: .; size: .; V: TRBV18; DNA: TGTGCCAGCTCACCAACATTCCCGGGGACTAACTATGGCTACACCTTC; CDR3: CASSPTFPGTNYGYTF
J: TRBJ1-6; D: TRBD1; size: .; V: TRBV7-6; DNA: TGTGCCAGCAGCAAGACAGGGTATAATTCACCCCTCCACTTT; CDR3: CASSKTGYNSPLHF
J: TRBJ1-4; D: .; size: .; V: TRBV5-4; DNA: TGTGCCAGCAGCTTCCTACCGGGACAAGGGGGTGAAAAACTGTTTTTT; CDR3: CASSFLPGQGGEKLFF
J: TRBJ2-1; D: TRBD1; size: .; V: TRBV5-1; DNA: TGCGCCAGCAGCTTCGGACAGGCCCCTTCGTCGGAGCAGTTCTTC; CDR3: CASSFGQAPSSEQFF
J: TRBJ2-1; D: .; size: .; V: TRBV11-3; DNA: TGTGCCAGCAGCTTAGATCTGGGCGATGAGCAGTTCTTC; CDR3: CASSLDLGDEQFF
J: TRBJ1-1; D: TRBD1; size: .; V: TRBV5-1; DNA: TGCGCCAGCAGCTTGGGGGTCAGGGGGCGCGGCACTGAAGCTTTCTTT; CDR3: CASSLGVRGRGTEAFF
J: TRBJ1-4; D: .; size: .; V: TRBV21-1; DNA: TGTGCCAGCAGCAACGCGCGGGGCCGAAATGAAAAACTGTTTTTT; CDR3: CASSNARGRNEKLFF
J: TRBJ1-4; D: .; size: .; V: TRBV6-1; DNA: TGTGCCAGCAGTGAGGGTTTGGAGAATGAAAAACTGTTTTTT; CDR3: CASSEGLENEKLFF
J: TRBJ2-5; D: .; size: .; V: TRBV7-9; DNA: TGTGCCAGCAGCTTGTTCAGGGAGGTGGGGGAGCAGTACTTC; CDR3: CASSLFREVGEQYF
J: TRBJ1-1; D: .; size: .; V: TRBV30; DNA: TGTGCCTGGACCGTAAAGTCCGGCACTGAAGCTTTCTTT; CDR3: CAWTVKSGTEAFF
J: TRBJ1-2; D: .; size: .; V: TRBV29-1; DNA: TGCAGCGTTGGACCGCTGCAGGGAGGTGGCTACACCTTC; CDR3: CSVGPLQGGGYTF
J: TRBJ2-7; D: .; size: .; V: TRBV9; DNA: TGTGCCAGCAGCGTAGATCAGCGCTACGAGCAGTACTTC; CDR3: CASSVDQRYEQYF
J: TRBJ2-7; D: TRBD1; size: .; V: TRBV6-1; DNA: TGTGCCAGCAGCGTTGACAGGGGGCCCTACGAGCAGTACTTC; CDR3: CASSVDRGPYEQYF
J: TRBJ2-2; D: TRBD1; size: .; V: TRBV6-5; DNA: TGTGCCAGCAGTCCCGGACAGGGAACCGGGGAGCTGTTTTTT; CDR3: CASSPGQGTGELFF
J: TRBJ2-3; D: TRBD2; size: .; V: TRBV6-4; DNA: TGTGCCAGCTCAAACGAGGCGGGAGGGGCAGATACGCAGTATTTT; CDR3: CASSNEAGGADTQYF
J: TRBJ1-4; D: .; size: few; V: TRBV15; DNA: TGTGCCACCAGCGGGGGAGGTAATGAAAAACTGTTTTTT; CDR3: CATSGGGNEKLFF
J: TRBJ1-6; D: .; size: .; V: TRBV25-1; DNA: TGTGCCAGCAGAGGGGGTGGTGGATCACCCCTCCACTTT; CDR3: CASRGGGGSPLHF
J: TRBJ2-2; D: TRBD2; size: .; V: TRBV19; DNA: TGTGCCAGTAGTATAGATCTAGCGGGGAACACCGGGGAGCTGTTTTTT; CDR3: CASSIDLAGNTGELFF
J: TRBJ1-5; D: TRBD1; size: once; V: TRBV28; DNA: TGTGCCAGCAGTCTCCGGACAGGGAGATATAGCAATCAGCCCCAGCATTTT; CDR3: CASSLRTGRYSNQPQHF
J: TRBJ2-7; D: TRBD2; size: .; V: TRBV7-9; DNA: TGTGCCAGCAGCTTAGCCCAGGGACTAGCGGAGCTGCAGTACTTC; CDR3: CASSLAQGLAELQYF
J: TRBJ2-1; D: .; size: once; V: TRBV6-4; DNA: TGTGCCAGCAGTGCAGGCGGGAAAGGGAACAATGAGCAGTTCTTC; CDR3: CASSAGGKGNNEQFF
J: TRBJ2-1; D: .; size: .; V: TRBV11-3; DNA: TGTGCCAGCAGCTTAGCTAGGGGGGGGGAAGAGCAGTTCTTC; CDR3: CASSLARGGEEQFF
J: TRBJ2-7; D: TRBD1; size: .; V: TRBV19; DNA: TGTGCCAGTAGTTCTACACTTGGGACAGGCTCCTACGAGCAGTACTTC; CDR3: CASSSTLGTGSYEQYF
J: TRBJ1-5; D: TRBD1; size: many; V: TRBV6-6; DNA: TGTGCCAGCAGAATCACGACAGGGGCGCGGAATCAGCCCCAGCATTTT; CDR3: CASRITTGARNQPQHF
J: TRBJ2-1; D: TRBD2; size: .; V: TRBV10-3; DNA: TGTGCCATCAGCCCGGGACTAGCGGGAGTCAATGAGCAGTTCTTC; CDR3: CAISPGLAGVNEQFF
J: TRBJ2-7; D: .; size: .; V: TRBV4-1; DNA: TGCGCCAGCAGCGCGGACTCTCCTGGAGAGCAGTACTTC; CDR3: CASSADSPGEQYF